These 29 T cell receptor beta chains share one sample of origin, sequenced in a study of T cell repertoires in cytomegalovirus infection. TCRdb recomputed calls from the reads with MiXCR, one row per CDR3 protein. Of 200,000 to 300,000 distinct CDR3 sequences listed, approximately 8.3% were seen once; the top ten hold over 12%. The material sequenced was PBMCs. The receptors originated from a human donor in good health (CMV status not recorded). Some clones in this sample may be carry-over from other donors' samples.

This clonotype was observed many times. This chain joins TRBV7-2 and TRBJ1-1, with no clear D. The V end was cut by 2 bases, the J end by 1 base, with 8 bases between. This CDR3 has 14 amino acids. Germline V gives CDR1 SGHTA, CDR2 FQGNSA. CDR3 amino acids: CASSLSRGNTEAFF. Written as DNA, the CDR3 is TGTGCCAGCAGCTTAAGTCGGGGGAACACTGAAGCTTTCTTT.

This clonotype was detected ten times or more. The chain recombines TRBV7-2 with TRBJ2-5; D unresolved. The length of the CDR3 is 14 residues. Between the trimmed V and J ends, which lost 5 bases and 0 bases, there was a span of 10 bases. CDR1 is SGHTA, CDR2 FQGNSA, per germline. CDR3 sequence: CASSQVEYQETQYF. CDR3 in DNA: TGTGCCAGCAGCCAAGTGGAGTACCAAGAGACCCAGTACTTC.

This clonotype was observed a few times. The chain employs TRBV28 and TRBJ2-2; 12 positions agree with TRBD2. There are 17 residues in the CDR3. Germline V gene sequence: CDR1 MDHEN, CDR2 SYDVKM. Trimming cost V 3 bases and J 5 bases; bases outside gene matches: 7. The CDR3 DNA reads TGTGCCAGCAGTTTCGGCCTAGCGGGGGGGCAAACCGGGGAGCTGTTTTTT. This codes for CASSFGLAGGQTGELFF.

This clonotype was recorded at least ten times. The CDR3 spells CASGDGYTF. The CDR3 DNA sequence: TGTGCCAGCGGAGATGGCTACACCTTC. This chain uses TRBV28 with TRBJ1-2, with unresolved D. Trimming removed 8 bases from V and 6 bases from J, with 4 bases in between. There are 9 residues in the CDR3. CDR1 MDHEN and CDR2 SYDVKM come from the germline V gene.

This clonotype was observed at least ten times. The chain combines TRBV28 with TRBJ2-7, with D tentatively TRBD2 (5 bases). The germline CDR1 and CDR2 sequences are MDHEN and SYDVKM. The ends were cut back, 4 bases at V and 4 bases at J, with 17 bases in the middle. The CDR3 spans 15 residues. As DNA, the CDR3 is TGTGCCAGCAGTTCTCCCTCCTCCCGGGGATACGAGCAGTACTTC. It yields the protein CASSSPSSRGYEQYF.

This clonotype was seen repeatedly, ten times or more. The chain carries TRBV19 and TRBJ1-6; the match to TRBD1 covers 7 bases. Germline V gives CDR1 LNHDA, CDR2 SQIVND (reference sequence). Trimming removed 3 bases from V and 13 bases from J; junction bases left unmatched: 6. The length of the CDR3 is 13 residues. The CDR3 spells CASSIKGARPLHF. CDR3 nucleotides: TGTGCCAGTAGTATTAAGGGGGCGCGGCCCCTCCACTTT.

This clonotype was detected many times. This chain links TRBV7-9 with TRBJ1-2, with D unclear. Trimming pared 5 bases from V and 5 bases from J, leaving 18 bases between. The CDR3 has 15 amino acids. Germline V lookup: CDR1 SEHNR, CDR2 FQNEAQ (reference sequence). The CDR3 DNA sequence: TGTGCCAGCAGCCACGCAGACCGAGAGTCGTATGGCTACACCTTC. This translates into CASSHADRESYGYTF. The full variable domain, completed using reference TRBV7-9 and TRBJ1-2, is DTGVSQNPRHKITKRGQNVTFRCDPISEHNRLYWYRQTLGQGPEFLTYFQNEAQLEKSRLLSDRFSAERPKGSFSTLEIQRTEQGDSAMYLCASSHADRESYGYTFGSGTRLTVV.

This clonotype was detected a few times. The chain carries TRBV7-3 and TRBJ1-1, with TRBD1 identical over 8 bases. Per germline, CDR1 SGHTA and CDR2 FQGTGA. V trimming: 1 base; J trimming: 4 bases; junction bases outside the gene matches: 8. The CDR3 runs 16 residues. CDR3 nucleotide sequence: TGTGCCAGCAGCTTAAGGGCAGGGGGCGCCGGCACTGAAGCTTTCTTT. It codes for CASSLRAGGAGTEAFF.

This clonotype was counted at least ten times. The chain has TRBV6-6 and TRBJ2-7; 12 positions agree with TRBD2. The germline CDR1 and CDR2 sequences are MNHNY and SVGAGI (reference sequence). The CDR3 loop spans 15 amino acids. J lost 4 bases, V lost 4 bases, and 5 bases had no gene match. The CDR3 spells CASSSRGLAGYEQYF. CDR3 sequence (DNA): TGTGCCAGCAGTTCCCGGGGACTAGCGGGTTACGAGCAGTACTTC.

This clonotype was observed many times. The V gene is TRBV30, the J gene TRBJ1-2; a weak D match, TRBD1 (6 bases). CDR1 and CDR2 from the germline V gene are GTSNPN and SVGIG (reference sequence). The CDR3 totals 16 residues. V was trimmed by 4 bases and J by 0 bases, leaving 18 bases between them. The CDR3 DNA sequence: TGTGCCTGGACCCTAAGGGGGACATTATCTAACTATGGCTACACCTTC. Its protein is CAWTLRGTLSNYGYTF. Variable domain in full (rest from reference TRBV30 and TRBJ1-2): SQTIHQWPATLVQPVGSPLSLECTVEGTSNPNLYWYRQAAGRGLQLLFYSVGIGQISSEVPQNLSASRPQDRQFILSSKKLLLSDSGFYLCAWTLRGTLSNYGYTFGSGTRLTVV.

This clonotype was found many times. The J gene is TRBJ1-3, the V gene TRBV7-2; perhaps TRBD1 as D (5 bases). The CDR3 sequence is 12 residues long. The germline CDR1 and CDR2 sequences are SGHTA and FQGNSA. V shed 6 bases and J shed 4 bases, with 7 bases lying between them. CDR3 nucleotide sequence: TGTGCCAGCAGGGGACCGGGAAACACCATATATTTT. Encoded protein: CASRGPGNTIYF.

This clonotype was recorded many times. The V call is TRBV7-9, the J call TRBJ1-5; no reliable D call. The CDR3 runs 16 residues. Germline-derived CDR1 and CDR2 are SEHNR and FQNEAQ (reference sequence). The V end lost 0 bases, the J end lost 5 bases, and 14 bases lay between the germline ends. CDR3 nucleotide sequence: TGTGCCAGCAGCTTAGCCGGAGGAAATAACCATCAGCCCCAGCATTTT. This gives the protein CASSLAGGNNHQPQHF.

In this sample, this clonotype turned up many times. The chain employs TRBV7-2 and TRBJ1-3; possible D gene TRBD1, 6 bases. Germline CDR1 and CDR2: SGHTA and FQGNSA. The CDR3 covers 19 residues. V lost 0 bases, J lost 2 bases, and 20 bases lay in between. This CDR3 is CASSLALLTPTGTGNTIYF. CDR3 coding DNA: TGTGCCAGCAGCTTAGCGCTTTTAACGCCCACAGGGACTGGAAACACCATATATTTT.

This clonotype was counted many times. The rearrangement links TRBV7-2 to TRBJ1-5; D might be TRBD1 (5 bases). CDR1 and CDR2 from the germline V gene are SGHTA and FQGNSA. This CDR3 comprises 16 residues. Trimming removed 5 bases from V and 3 bases from J, with 17 bases in between. The CDR3 sequence: CASSPGGGRVNQPQHF. CDR3 bases: TGTGCCAGCAGCCCGGGGGGTGGGAGGGTCAATCAGCCCCAGCATTTT.

This clonotype appeared many times. This chain joins TRBV11-3 and TRBJ1-2; 10 bases fit TRBD1. This CDR3 has 14 amino acids. J was trimmed by 7 bases and V by 5 bases; bases with no gene match: 7. CDR1 SGHNT and CDR2 YENEEA come from the germline V gene. For the CDR3, the DNA is TGTGCCAGCAGCCCGGACAGGGGGGGCCGTGGCTACACCTTC. It specifies CASSPDRGGRGYTF.

The rearrangement links TRBV7-2 to TRBJ2-6, with 7 positions matching TRBD1. The CDR3 is made up of 18 amino acids. The trim removed 1 base at V and 0 bases at J, leaving 6 bases unmatched. Germline CDR1 and CDR2: SGHTA and FQGNSA. The chain's CDR3 is CASSLGSGQPSGANVLTF. Here the CDR3 DNA reads TGTGCCAGCAGCTTAGGATCGGGACAGCCCTCTGGGGCCAACGTCCTGACTTTC.

This clonotype has more than one count but fewer than ten. The CDR3 here is CASSLVVAGGAYEQYF. CDR3 nucleotides: TGTGCCAGCAGCTTAGTAGTAGCGGGAGGCGCCTACGAGCAGTACTTC. This sequence joins TRBV7-2 and TRBJ2-7; 10 bases match TRBD2. The CDR3 is 16 amino acids. The V gene's germline CDR1 is SGHTA and CDR2 FQGNSA. Trimming removed 1 base from V and 2 bases from J; junction bases left unmatched: 5.

This clonotype was counted ten times or more. V is TRBV19 and J is TRBJ1-2, with TRBD1 matching 10 bases. V was clipped by 6 bases and J by 5 bases; unmatched bases: 6. CDR3 length equals 14 residues. The V gene's germline CDR1 is LNHDA and CDR2 SQIVND (reference sequence). CDR3 nucleotides: TGTGCCAGTAGCGACAGGGGGCGTGCATATGGCTACACCTTC. Translating it yields CASSDRGRAYGYTF.

Many counts were recorded for this clonotype. The CDR3 DNA sequence: TGTGCCAGCAGCCCCCGTAGGGGGGACTACGAGCAGTACTTC. This translates into CASSPRRGDYEQYF. The V gene is TRBV11-2, the J gene TRBJ2-7; D may match TRBD1 or TRBD2 (6 bases each). The CDR3 sequence is 14 residues long. Germline V lookup: CDR1 SGHAT, CDR2 FQNNGV. V was pared by 5 bases and J by 3 bases, with 14 bases between.

This CDR3 reads CSAGRRQGTANIQYF. The CDR3 nucleotides read TGCAGTGCTGGCAGACGACAGGGGACGGCAAACATTCAGTACTTC. The J gene is TRBJ2-4, the V gene TRBV20-1; TRBD1 matches 8 bases. V was pared by 5 bases and J by 6 bases, with 12 bases of the junction left unmatched. This CDR3 comprises 15 residues. Germline assignment: CDR1 DFQATT and CDR2 SNEGSKA (reference sequence).

V is TRBV6-2 or TRBV6-3 and J is TRBJ1-2; 8 nucleotides line up with TRBD1. Trimming removed 5 bases from V and 2 bases from J; junction bases left unmatched: 4. In germline, CDR1 is MNHEY, CDR2 SVGEGT. This CDR3 comprises 14 residues. The CDR3: CASSRWTGNYGYTF. The CDR3 DNA is TGTGCCAGCAGTCGATGGACAGGGAACTATGGCTACACCTTC.

This clonotype showed up many times. This chain uses TRBV7-2 with TRBJ2-7; D gene unclear. Germline V gene lookup returns CDR1 SGHTA and CDR2 FQGNSA. The CDR3 totals 13 residues. Trimming took off 2 bases at V and 4 bases at J, with 9 bases between the two ends. The CDR3 DNA reads TGTGCCAGCAGCTTAATAGCAGCGTACGAGCAGTACTTC. Translating it yields CASSLIAAYEQYF.

This clonotype was counted ten times or more. This chain connects TRBV7-2 to TRBJ2-5; D is ambiguous. The V gene's germline CDR1 is SGHTA and CDR2 FQGNSA. The length of the CDR3 is 15 residues. V dropped 7 bases and J dropped 1 base, with 16 bases sitting between them. This chain's CDR3 is CASTPEAQVQETQYF. The CDR3 region has the DNA TGTGCCAGCACCCCCGAGGCCCAGGTCCAAGAGACCCAGTACTTC.

This clonotype was counted many times. This sequence joins TRBV7-2 and TRBJ2-7, with 7 bases lining up with TRBD2. CDR3 length: 15 amino acids. The V and J ends lost 5 bases and 4 bases, in that order; junction bases with no gene match: 11. Germline V gene lookup returns CDR1 SGHTA and CDR2 FQGNSA. The CDR3: CASSVAGLAVYEQYF. CDR3 in DNA: TGTGCCAGCAGCGTGGCCGGTCTAGCGGTATACGAGCAGTACTTC. Full variable domain (remainder filled in from reference TRBV7-2 and TRBJ2-7): GAGVSQSPSNKVTEKGKDVELRCDPISGHTALYWYRQSLGQGLEFLIYFQGNSAPDKSGLPSDRFSAERTGGSVSTLTIQRTQQEDSAVYLCASSVAGLAVYEQYFGPGTRLTVT.

This clonotype was observed many times. The chain links TRBV7-2 to TRBJ2-5, with D uncertain. V dropped 1 base and J dropped 2 bases, with 11 bases sitting between them. CDR1 SGHTA and CDR2 FQGNSA come from the germline V gene. The length of the CDR3 is 15 residues. In DNA, the CDR3 is TGTGCCAGCAGCTTAGGGATATCCGGTCAAGAGACCCAGTACTTC. The encoded protein is CASSLGISGQETQYF.

The chain couples TRBV7-2 to TRBJ1-1, with TRBD1 as a possible D gene (6 bases). Germline values: CDR1 SGHTA, CDR2 FQGNSA. The CDR3 is 12 amino acids. The V end lost 5 bases, the J end lost 11 bases, and 15 bases lay between the germline ends. The CDR3 region is CASSHPGAVAFF. As DNA, the CDR3 is TGTGCCAGCAGCCATCCAGGGGCGGTGGCTTTCTTT.

The sample holds many counts of this clonotype. The chain recombines TRBV7-8 with TRBJ2-7, with D tentatively TRBD1 (6 bases). The V end lost 5 bases, the J end lost 4 bases, and 27 bases lay between the germline ends. CDR1 and CDR2 (germline): SGHVS, FQNEAQ. The CDR3 contains 18 residues. CDR3 bases: TGTGCCAGCAGCAAGGGCAGCACCCGGGACATAGGACGGTACGAGCAGTACTTC. This translates into CASSKGSTRDIGRYEQYF. The whole variable domain, filled in from reference TRBV7-8 and TRBJ2-7, reads GAGVSQSPRYKVAKRGQDVALRCDPISGHVSLFWYQQALGQGPEFLTYFQNEAQLDKSGLPSDRFFAERPEGSVSTLKIQRTQQEDSAVYLCASSKGSTRDIGRYEQYFGPGTRLTVT.

This clonotype was recorded many times. The genes are TRBV27 and TRBJ2-5, with TRBD2 matching 15 bases. The CDR3 covers 15 residues. Germline V lookup: CDR1 MNHEY, CDR2 SMNVEV (reference sequence). The V segment lost 8 bases and the J segment 9 bases; nucleotides outside the gene matches: 10. CDR3 amino acids: CASGTSGRPSGAQYF. DNA of the CDR3: TGTGCCAGCGGGACTAGCGGGAGGCCCTCCGGGGCCCAGTACTTC.

The chain links TRBV12-3 or TRBV12-4 to TRBJ2-1, with 8 bases matching TRBD1. V shed 2 bases and J 6 bases; nucleotides not matched to a gene: 18. The CDR3 sequence is 19 residues long. The CDR3 nucleotides read TGTGCCAGCAGTTTAAGGCAGGGGGCTGGACCCTGGAGAGGCAATGAGCAGTTCTTC. This encodes CASSLRQGAGPWRGNEQFF.